The rows below give T cell receptor beta chains drawn from one sample of a study of T-cell memory formation after mild COVID-19. TCRdb reprocessed the 5' RACE reads via MiXCR and lists one record per CDR3 protein. This sample has more than 300,000 distinct CDR3 sequences, with less than 25% found just once. Sequenced: PBMCs or a T cell subset sorted from them (not recorded which). All receptors come from a man aged 18 to 30 who had mild COVID-19 (a few samples of this study predate the infection). Cell type and time point are not known. Each CDR3 is given with its conserved first and last residue. Each record gives: CDR3 protein, CDR3 DNA, CDR3 length, clone size, D gene, J gene, V gene. The D gene is left open where the match is weak. Where a row states a size, it is once, few, many or the class of an expanded clone; other rows omit it.

CDR3 protein: CASSDRQTRYNEQFF
CDR3 DNA: TGTGCCAGCAGTGATCGACAAACACGGTACAATGAGCAGTTCTTC
CDR3 length: 15
clone size: few
D gene: .
J gene: TRBJ2-1
V gene: TRBV25-1

CDR3 protein: CATSLGPTLTQYF
CDR3 DNA: TGTGCCACTTCCCTAGGGCCAACGCTCACCCAGTACTTC
CDR3 length: 13
clone size: few
D gene: .
J gene: TRBJ2-5
V gene: TRBV27

CDR3 protein: CATSWAGQETQYF
CDR3 DNA: TGTGCCACCAGCTGGGCGGGCCAAGAGACCCAGTACTTC
CDR3 length: 13
clone size: few
D gene: .
J gene: TRBJ2-5
V gene: TRBV24-1

CDR3 protein: CASSQVGGATGELFF
CDR3 DNA: TGTGCCAGCAGCCAAGTCGGGGGGGCGACCGGGGAGCTGTTTTTT
CDR3 length: 15
clone size: .
D gene: TRBD2
J gene: TRBJ2-2
V gene: TRBV3-1

CDR3 protein: CASSKPGLNTEAFF
CDR3 DNA: TGTGCCAGCAGTAAACCTGGGTTGAACACTGAAGCTTTCTTT
CDR3 length: 14
clone size: .
D gene: .
J gene: TRBJ1-1
V gene: TRBV25-1

CDR3 protein: CASSLGKGAAGESYNEQFF
CDR3 DNA: TGTGCCAGCAGCTTAGGCAAAGGGGCAGCGGGAGAGTCCTACAATGAGCAGTTCTTC
CDR3 length: 19
clone size: .
D gene: TRBD2
J gene: TRBJ2-1
V gene: TRBV11-3

CDR3 protein: CASRQAWGETQYF
CDR3 DNA: TGTGCCAGCAGGCAGGCCTGGGGAGAGACCCAGTACTTC
CDR3 length: 13
clone size: .
D gene: .
J gene: TRBJ2-5
V gene: TRBV3-1

CDR3 protein: CASTDPAAGYTSGNQPQHF
CDR3 DNA: TGTGCCAGCACCGATCCCGCTGCAGGGTACACATCAGGCAATCAGCCCCAGCATTTT
CDR3 length: 19
clone size: many
D gene: .
J gene: TRBJ1-5
V gene: TRBV12-3/TRBV12-4

CDR3 protein: CASSHRDRDHEQYF
CDR3 DNA: TGTGCCAGCAGCCACCGGGACAGGGACCACGAGCAGTACTTC
CDR3 length: 14
clone size: .
D gene: TRBD1
J gene: TRBJ2-7
V gene: TRBV14

CDR3 protein: CASSSKYGQGTGELFF
CDR3 DNA: TGTGCCAGCAGCTCCAAGTATGGACAGGGCACCGGGGAGCTGTTTTTT
CDR3 length: 16
clone size: .
D gene: TRBD1
J gene: TRBJ2-2
V gene: TRBV7-2

CDR3 protein: CASSMTSGGALDTQYF
CDR3 DNA: TGTGCCAGCAGTATGACTAGCGGGGGGGCTCTAGATACGCAGTATTTT
CDR3 length: 16
clone size: few
D gene: TRBD2
J gene: TRBJ2-3
V gene: TRBV12-3/TRBV12-4

CDR3 protein: CASSYLVPGYYEQYF
CDR3 DNA: TGTGCCAGCAGTTACCTGGTCCCGGGCTACTACGAGCAGTACTTC
CDR3 length: 15
clone size: few
D gene: .
J gene: TRBJ2-7
V gene: TRBV6-6

CDR3 protein: CASLGGNTNYGYTF
CDR3 DNA: TGTGCCAGCTTGGGGGGAAACACGAACTATGGCTACACCTTC
CDR3 length: 14
clone size: .
D gene: .
J gene: TRBJ1-2
V gene: TRBV28

CDR3 protein: CATSKERSAGNTEAFF
CDR3 DNA: TGTGCCACCAGCAAGGAGAGGTCGGCCGGGAACACTGAAGCTTTCTTT
CDR3 length: 16
clone size: .
D gene: .
J gene: TRBJ1-1
V gene: TRBV15

CDR3 protein: CASRGGDGKYGYTF
CDR3 DNA: TGTGCCAGCAGAGGAGGAGATGGGAAATATGGCTACACCTTC
CDR3 length: 14
clone size: .
D gene: .
J gene: TRBJ1-2
V gene: TRBV28

CDR3 protein: CSARDHEQYF
CDR3 DNA: TGCAGTGCTAGGGACCACGAGCAGTACTTC
CDR3 length: 10
clone size: few
D gene: .
J gene: TRBJ2-7
V gene: TRBV20-1

CDR3 protein: CASSFPQGAIFWGYTF
CDR3 DNA: TGTGCCAGCAGTTTTCCACAGGGGGCCATTTTTTGGGGCTACACCTTC
CDR3 length: 16
clone size: .
D gene: TRBD1
J gene: TRBJ1-2
V gene: TRBV28

CDR3 protein: CASHNSGGAGETQYF
CDR3 DNA: TGTGCCAGCCACAATAGCGGGGGGGCCGGGGAGACCCAGTACTTC
CDR3 length: 15
clone size: .
D gene: TRBD2
J gene: TRBJ2-5
V gene: TRBV6-5

CDR3 protein: CASSQPQGLRLSNTEAFF
CDR3 DNA: TGTGCCAGCAGCCAGCCCCAGGGTCTAAGATTGTCGAACACTGAAGCTTTCTTT
CDR3 length: 18
clone size: few
D gene: .
J gene: TRBJ1-1
V gene: TRBV7-2

CDR3 protein: CASSDGVQPQHF
CDR3 DNA: TGTGCCAGCAGTGACGGGGTCCAGCCCCAGCATTTT
CDR3 length: 12
clone size: few
D gene: .
J gene: TRBJ1-5
V gene: TRBV25-1

CDR3 protein: CASSASSWVPTRYNEQFF
CDR3 DNA: TGTGCCAGCTCAGCCTCGTCCTGGGTACCGACACGATACAATGAGCAGTTCTTC
CDR3 length: 18
clone size: .
D gene: .
J gene: TRBJ2-1
V gene: TRBV18

CDR3 protein: CASSPSRAPPYNEQFF
CDR3 DNA: TGTGCCAGCAGTCCCTCGAGGGCACCCCCCTACAATGAGCAGTTCTTC
CDR3 length: 16
clone size: .
D gene: .
J gene: TRBJ2-1
V gene: TRBV6-2/TRBV6-3

CDR3 protein: CASSFGQSDTQYF
CDR3 DNA: TGTGCCAGCAGCTTTGGACAGTCAGATACGCAGTATTTT
CDR3 length: 13
clone size: .
D gene: .
J gene: TRBJ2-3
V gene: TRBV7-8

CDR3 protein: CASGGSQETQYF
CDR3 DNA: TGTGCCAGCGGGGGTTCCCAAGAGACCCAGTACTTC
CDR3 length: 12
clone size: .
D gene: .
J gene: TRBJ2-5
V gene: TRBV5-4

CDR3 protein: CASSPGTHLVNEQFF
CDR3 DNA: TGTGCCAGCAGTCCCGGGACCCATTTGGTTAATGAGCAGTTCTTC
CDR3 length: 15
clone size: .
D gene: .
J gene: TRBJ2-1
V gene: TRBV27

CDR3 protein: CASSEAGGQETQYF
CDR3 DNA: TGTGCCAGCAGTGAAGCGGGGGGGCAAGAGACCCAGTACTTC
CDR3 length: 14
clone size: many
D gene: TRBD2
J gene: TRBJ2-5
V gene: TRBV6-1

CDR3 protein: CASSLGLAREADTQYF
CDR3 DNA: TGCGCCAGCAGCTTGGGGCTAGCGCGGGAAGCGGATACGCAGTATTTT
CDR3 length: 16
clone size: .
D gene: .
J gene: TRBJ2-3
V gene: TRBV5-1

CDR3 protein: CSARPRVTDTQYF
CDR3 DNA: TGCAGTGCTCGTCCCCGGGTCACAGATACGCAGTATTTT
CDR3 length: 13
clone size: .
D gene: .
J gene: TRBJ2-3
V gene: TRBV20-1

CDR3 protein: CASSQEVGSNTGELFF
CDR3 DNA: TGCGCCAGCAGCCAAGAAGTCGGATCGAACACCGGGGAGCTGTTTTTT
CDR3 length: 16
clone size: few
D gene: .
J gene: TRBJ2-2
V gene: TRBV4-3

CDR3 protein: CASSQDFGRGFLGPLHF
CDR3 DNA: TGCGCCAGCAGCCAAGATTTCGGCAGGGGATTCTTAGGACCCCTCCACTTT
CDR3 length: 17
clone size: .
D gene: .
J gene: TRBJ1-6
V gene: TRBV4-3

CDR3 protein: CASSHILGDEKLFF
CDR3 DNA: TGTGCCAGCAGTCACATCTTGGGAGATGAAAAACTGTTTTTT
CDR3 length: 14
clone size: once
D gene: .
J gene: TRBJ1-4
V gene: TRBV6-5